These 14 T cell receptor beta chains share one sample of origin, sequenced in a study of control samples from healthy donors and cancer patients. Clones were read by immunoSEQ multiplex PCR, and TCRdb kept only the in-frame ones, dropping some. The data contain about 89,000 clones, 85% to 90% of them singletons. Material for sequencing was blood. Every receptor here comes from a middle-aged woman in good health.

V usage is TRBV5-6 and J usage is TRBJ1-2, with a tentative D call TRBD1 (6 bases). Germline V lookup: CDR1 SGHDT, CDR2 YYEEEE. Trimming left V 3 bases short and J 2 bases short, with 14 bases between. There are 15 residues in the CDR3. The CDR3 bases are TGTGCCAGCAGCTCCCTCGGGGGCTCCAACTATGGCTACACCTTC. It codes for CASSSLGGSNYGYTF.

The chain employs TRBV18 and TRBJ2-7, with 8 bases identical to TRBD1. This CDR3 contains 16 residues. CDR1 and CDR2 from the germline V gene are KGHSH and LQKENI. With 0 bases clipped from V and 9 bases from J, the junction kept 13 bases outside the gene matches. The CDR3 bases are TGTGCCAGCTCACCACCGTTCGAGACAGGGGATAAAGGGCAGTACTTC. Translation gives CASSPPFETGDKGQYF.

The chain couples TRBV4-2 to TRBJ2-2, with D perhaps being TRBD1 or TRBD2 (5 bases each). CDR1 is LGHNA, CDR2 YNFKEQ, per germline. V gave up 11 bases and J gave up 6 bases, with 16 bases separating them. The CDR3 has 13 residues. The CDR3 loop reads CAARRGAAGELFF. The CDR3 DNA follows: TGTGCCGCGCGCAGAGGGGCGGCCGGGGAGCTGTTTTTT.

The chain is built from TRBV24-1 and TRBJ1-1, with a tentative D call TRBD1 (6 bases). The CDR3 contains 17 residues. In germline, CDR1 is KGHDR, CDR2 SFDVKD. V lost 7 bases, J lost 3 bases, and 23 bases lay in between. CDR3 loop: CATRPPDRAGDDTEAFF. For the CDR3, the DNA is TGTGCCACCAGGCCCCCGGACAGAGCTGGTGACGACACTGAAGCTTTCTTT.

This clone was counted a few times. The rearrangement uses TRBV12-3 or TRBV12-4 and TRBJ2-7; D gene unclear. With 1 base removed from V and 3 bases from J, the gap between germline ends came to 7 bases. This CDR3 comprises 13 residues. CDR3: CASSLGSYYEQYF. The CDR3, as DNA: TGTGCCAGCAGTTTAGGGTCATACTACGAGCAGTACTTC.

This clone was counted a single time. This chain joins TRBV5-1 and TRBJ1-2; D is perhaps TRBD1 (5 bases). CDR3 length: 13 amino acids. The ends were cut back, 4 bases at V and 4 bases at J, with 11 bases in the middle. Germline CDR1 and CDR2: SGHRS and YFSETQ. The CDR3 sequence is CASSIDSIYGYTF. The CDR3 DNA follows: TGCGCCAGCAGCATTGACAGTATCTATGGCTACACCTTC.

The J gene is TRBJ2-2, the V gene TRBV3-1 (or the pseudogene TRBV3-2), with 14 bases aligning to TRBD2. The CDR3 is made up of 18 amino acids. Unmatched junction bases numbered 3, after V lost 2 bases and J lost 1 base. Looked up from germline, CDR1 is LGHDT and CDR2 is YNNKEL (reference sequence). CDR3 region: CASSQWGTSGGNTGELFF. CDR3 DNA: TGTGCCAGCAGCCAATGGGGGACTAGCGGGGGGAACACCGGGGAGCTGTTTTTT.

In this sample, this clone turned up once. This chain connects TRBV3-1 (or the pseudogene TRBV3-2) to TRBJ2-7; 12 positions match TRBD2. CDR1 and CDR2 (germline): LGHDT, YNNKEL (reference sequence). The V and J ends lost 4 bases and 0 bases, in that order; junction bases with no gene match: 7. CDR3 length equals 17 residues. CDR3 amino acids: CASSPRLAGAYSYEQYF. The DNA for the CDR3 is TGTGCCAGCAGCCCCCGACTAGCGGGGGCTTACTCCTACGAGCAGTACTTC.

The V and J genes are TRBV29-1 and TRBJ2-3; 11 bases are shared with TRBD1. The CDR3 runs 15 residues. Losses at the gene ends were 7 bases for V and 2 bases for J; bases not matched to a gene: 8. CDR1 and CDR2 (germline): SQVTM, ANQGSEA. In DNA, the CDR3 is TGCAGCGGGCGCGGGACAGGGGGTAACACAGATACGCAGTATTTT. This gives the protein CSGRGTGGNTDTQYF.

The rearrangement uses TRBV6-5 and TRBJ2-5, with 8 bases matching TRBD1. The germline V gene encodes CDR1 MNHEY and CDR2 SVGAGI. The CDR3 runs to 13 residues. V trimming: 5 bases; J trimming: 5 bases; junction bases outside the gene matches: 4. CDR3 bases: TGTGCCAGCAGTATAACAGGGGGGGAGACCCAGTACTTC. Translated: CASSITGGETQYF.

This chain uses TRBV7-8 with TRBJ1-6; tentatively, D is TRBD1 (6 bases). The germline V gene encodes CDR1 SGHVS and CDR2 FQNEAQ. The CDR3 contains 13 residues. The V gene lost 1 base and the J gene lost 14 bases, with 12 bases spanning the gap. This CDR3 reads CASSLGQGQSLHF. The DNA for the CDR3 is TGTGCCAGCAGCTTAGGGCAGGGGCAGTCCCTCCACTTT. Combining the CDR3 with reference TRBV7-8 and TRBJ1-6 gives the whole variable domain GAGVSQSPRYKVAKRGQDVALRCDPISGHVSLFWYQQALGQGPEFLTYFQNEAQLDKSGLPSDRFFAERPEGSVSTLKIQRTQQEDSAVYLCASSLGQGQSLHFGNGTRLTVT.

The chain has TRBV5-1 and TRBJ1-5; a weak D match, TRBD1 (6 bases). Germline assignment: CDR1 SGHRS and CDR2 YFSETQ. V shed 0 bases and J shed 4 bases, with 11 bases lying between them. CDR3 length: 15 amino acids. DNA for the CDR3: TGCGCCAGCAGCTTGGAAACAGGGTCAAATCAGCCCCAGCATTTT. This encodes CASSLETGSNQPQHF.

This chain connects TRBV6-5 to TRBJ1-3, with TRBD1 identical over 10 bases. Losses at the gene ends were 10 bases for V and 8 bases for J; bases not matched to a gene: 11. Germline loops: CDR1 MNHEY, CDR2 SVGAGI. CDR3 length: 14 residues. Here the CDR3 DNA reads TGTGCCACCGAAAGGGACAGGGGAATGCACACCATATATTTT. Protein product: CATERDRGMHTIYF.

The chain uses TRBV6-6 and TRBJ1-1; TRBD1 aligns across 7 bases. Trimming cost V 8 bases and J 0 bases; bases outside gene matches: 9. Germline CDR1 reads MNHNY; CDR2 reads SVGAGI (reference sequence). The CDR3 is 15 residues long. The CDR3 bases are TGTGCCAGCTCGGGACAGACAGATATGAACACTGAAGCTTTCTTT. Residues: CASSGQTDMNTEAFF.